The 2 T cell receptor beta chains reported below all come from one sample, sequenced in a study of blood T cells in healthy people across ages. The authors ran a second PCR of 7 to 11 cycles using a sample-barcoded 5' primer and a J-beta primer mix. Each CDR3 protein gets one entry after TCRdb re-called the 5' RACE reads with MiXCR. The repertoire holds 800,000 or so distinct CDR3 sequences, with 25% as singletons. This sample also belongs to another study, concerning T cells of mothers and their children.

Sequenced input: blood. Receptors were obtained from a boy aged 10-17 years in good health.

On this clonotype: Because the CDR3 is missing its conserved closing phenylalanine or tryptophan, this is likely a read error. This chain joins TRBV20-1 and TRBJ2-7; 7 bases agree with TRBD1. The CDR3 totals 14 residues. The germline V gene has CDR1 DFQATT and CDR2 SNEGSKA (reference sequence). V shed 2 bases, J shed 3 bases, and the junction held 7 bases outside the gene matches. The CDR3 spells CSARSSTGRYEQYS. The CDR3 coding sequence is TGCAGTGCTAGATCGTCGACAGGGCGCTACGAGCAGTACTCC.

This clonotype was seen a few times. This chain links TRBV4-1 with TRBJ2-5, with D perhaps matching TRBD2 (6 bases). Germline V gene data show CDR1 as MGHRA and CDR2 as YSYEKL. Trimming shortened V by 8 bases and J by 3 bases, and 13 bases separated the two germline ends. CDR3 length equals 13 residues. This chain's CDR3 is CASGTPPKETQYF. Written as DNA, the CDR3 is TGCGCCAGCGGGACTCCCCCAAAAGAGACCCAGTACTTC.